These 24 T cell receptor beta chains were all obtained from the same sample, sequenced in a study of cytomegalovirus exposure and HLA in healthy donors. Primers for the PCR totalled 60 Vbeta and 13 Jbeta. The repertoire was sequenced with immunoSEQ multiplex PCR; TCRdb's copy has only in-frame clones and lacks some. Seen here are more than 150,000 clones, about 85% observed once, and the top ten hold 1.3% to 1.5%. The sample comprised PBMCs. The receptors here all came from a girl aged 10-17 years in good health and CMV-seropositive.

The chain employs TRBV14 and TRBJ2-7; 7 bases agree with TRBD2. Per the germline V gene, CDR1 is SGHDN and CDR2 is FVKESK. The CDR3 has 15 amino acids. The V segment lost 1 base and the J segment 6 bases; nucleotides outside the gene matches: 9. The CDR3 here is CASSQVGGSQREQYF. In DNA form, the CDR3 reads TGTGCCAGCAGCCAAGTCGGCGGGAGTCAGCGCGAGCAGTACTTC.

The J gene is TRBJ2-7, the V gene TRBV13, with 8 bases identical to TRBD1. The length of the CDR3 is 16 residues. Germline loops: CDR1 PRHDT, CDR2 FYEKMQ (reference sequence). V was pared by 3 bases and J by 5 bases, with 12 bases of the junction left unmatched. The chain's CDR3 is CASSFWTGQLLHEQYF. The CDR3 coding sequence is TGTGCCAGCAGCTTCTGGACAGGGCAATTATTGCACGAGCAGTACTTC.

CDR3 sequence reads: CASSTLRGDLNEKLFF. DNA for the CDR3: TGTGCCAGCAGTACCCTCAGGGGGGACCTTAATGAAAAACTGTTTTTT. The chain is built from TRBV27 and TRBJ1-4, with 7 bases lining up with TRBD1. With V trimmed by 5 bases and J by 4 bases, 10 bases remained unmatched. Germline V gene lookup returns CDR1 MNHEY and CDR2 SMNVEV (reference sequence). The CDR3 is 16 amino acids.

This clone was detected a few times. The CDR3 region is CASSEGLLGGLQETQYF. CDR3 DNA: TGTGCCAGCAGTGAAGGCCTGCTAGGGGGCCTCCAAGAGACCCAGTACTTC. This chain uses TRBV6-1 with TRBJ2-5; 7 bases line up with TRBD1. V lost 1 base to trimming and J lost 1 base; unmatched junction nucleotides: 9. The germline V gene has CDR1 MNHNS and CDR2 SASEGT. The CDR3 is 17 residues long.

The chain links TRBV27 to TRBJ1-2; 7 nucleotides agree with TRBD1. Trimming cost V 3 bases and J 0 bases; bases outside gene matches: 4. Germline CDR1 and CDR2: MNHEY and SMNVEV (reference sequence). The CDR3 runs 15 residues. CDR3 residues: CASSLGQPTNYGYTF. The CDR3 nucleotides are TGTGCCAGCAGTTTGGGACAGCCAACTAACTATGGCTACACCTTC.

The J gene is TRBJ1-4, the V gene TRBV30; a possible D gene is TRBD1 (5 bases). V lost 2 bases and J 8 bases, leaving 15 bases between the germline ends. Germline V gives CDR1 GTSNPN, CDR2 SVGIG (reference sequence). The CDR3 extends over 14 amino acids. The CDR3 sequence: CAWSSGRVDEKLFF. The DNA of the CDR3 is TGTGCCTGGAGTTCTGGCAGGGTAGACGAAAAACTGTTTTTT.

The chain employs TRBV5-5 and TRBJ1-1, with a tentative D call TRBD1 (5 bases). The CDR3 has 13 amino acids. Germline CDR1 reads SGHKS; CDR2 reads YYEKEE (reference sequence). The germline V and J ends were trimmed by 5 bases and 5 bases, with 13 bases remaining between them. The CDR3 protein is CASSSGWKTEAFF. CDR3 DNA: TGTGCCAGCAGTTCAGGGTGGAAGACTGAAGCTTTCTTT.

The chain employs TRBV6-5 and TRBJ2-5, with TRBD1 matching 10 bases. Germline CDR1 MNHEY, CDR2 SVGAGI. The CDR3 runs to 14 residues. With 2 bases clipped from V and 11 bases from J, the junction kept 8 bases outside the gene matches. CDR3 residues: CASSYLGTGVGQYF. The CDR3 DNA sequence: TGTGCCAGCAGTTACCTGGGGACAGGGGTCGGACAGTACTTC.

V is TRBV6-5 and J is TRBJ2-1, with TRBD2 as a possible D gene (6 bases). CDR1 and CDR2 (germline): MNHEY, SVGAGI. This CDR3 is built from 16 residues. V was trimmed by 0 bases and J by 2 bases, leaving 11 bases between them. The CDR3: CASSYSLAPTYNEQFF. CDR3 DNA sequence: TGTGCCAGCAGTTACTCACTAGCACCTACCTACAATGAGCAGTTCTTC.

V and J are TRBV29-1 and TRBJ2-7; weak D call: TRBD1 (6 bases). The CDR3 runs 12 residues. The germline V gene has CDR1 SQVTM and CDR2 ANQGSEA. V dropped 4 bases and J dropped 2 bases, with 9 bases sitting between them. In DNA form, the CDR3 reads TGCAGCGTTGTGGCAGGGGCCTACGAGCAGTACTTC. Translation: CSVVAGAYEQYF.

This clone has just a few counts. This chain's CDR3 is CASRPQVSTGELFF. The DNA for the CDR3 is TGTGCCAGCAGACCACAGGTCTCCACCGGGGAGCTGTTTTTT. V gene TRBV27 combines with J gene TRBJ2-2; perhaps TRBD1 as D (5 bases). The V end was cut by 6 bases, the J end by 4 bases, with 12 bases between. This CDR3 is 14 amino acids long. Germline V lookup: CDR1 MNHEY, CDR2 SMNVEV (reference sequence).

A single count supports this clone. The chain couples TRBV5-1 to TRBJ2-3; the D gene is possibly TRBD2 (5 bases). The CDR3 has 17 amino acids. V was clipped by 0 bases and J by 0 bases, with 14 bases between them. Germline CDR1 is SGHRS and CDR2 is YFSETQ. CDR3 region: CASSLAGSTTSTDTQYF. CDR3 in DNA: TGCGCCAGCAGCTTGGCGGGGTCTACTACTAGCACAGATACGCAGTATTTT.

The V and J genes are TRBV6-6 and TRBJ1-4, with TRBD1 matching 7 bases. The trim removed 3 bases at V and 0 bases at J, leaving 4 bases unmatched. CDR3 length: 16 residues. The germline gives CDR1 MNHNY, CDR2 SVGAGI (reference sequence). CDR3 sequence (DNA): TGTGCCAGCAGTTATGCCGGGACAGCAACTAATGAAAAACTGTTTTTT. Translated: CASSYAGTATNEKLFF.

The rearrangement uses TRBV7-2 and TRBJ2-3; TRBD2 aligns across 7 bases. Germline CDR1 reads SGHTA; CDR2 reads FQGNSA. The CDR3 is 14 residues long. V was clipped by 1 base and J by 6 bases; unmatched bases: 4. CDR3 DNA sequence: TGTGCCAGCAGCTTAGGGGGGAGGGCTGATACGCAGTATTTT. Translated: CASSLGGRADTQYF.

The chain joins TRBV7-6 to TRBJ2-7; 8 bases are a match to TRBD1. CDR3 size: 16 residues. Trimming took 1 base from V and 3 from J; bases not matched to a gene: 8. The germline gives CDR1 SGHVS, CDR2 FNYEAQ. This chain's CDR3 is CASSLGTGLPVYEQYF. CDR3 DNA: TGTGCCAGCAGCTTAGGGACAGGGTTGCCGGTCTACGAGCAGTACTTC.

The chain has TRBV5-8 and TRBJ2-5, with D unclear. V was clipped by 2 bases and J by 1 base, with 6 bases between them. CDR1 is SGHTS and CDR2 is YDEGEE in the germline V gene. CDR3 length: 13 residues. CDR3 DNA sequence: TGTGCCAGCAGCTTTTTCAGCCAAGAGACCCAGTACTTC. Amino acids: CASSFFSQETQYF.

The rearrangement joins TRBV10-2 to TRBJ2-6; weak D call: TRBD2 (7 bases). Per germline, CDR1 WSHSY and CDR2 SAAADI. The germline V and J ends were trimmed by 6 bases and 0 bases, with 15 bases remaining between them. This CDR3 is built from 17 residues. The DNA for the CDR3 is TGCGCCAGCAGCACGGGGGGCACTGTCTCTGGGGCCAACGTCCTGACTTTC. Encoded protein: CASSTGGTVSGANVLTF.

The V call is TRBV6-6, the J call TRBJ2-3; tentatively, D is TRBD1 (5 bases). This CDR3 is 14 amino acids long. Looked up from germline, CDR1 is MNHNY and CDR2 is SVGAGI (reference sequence). Deletions cut 2 bases from V and 6 bases from J, with 12 bases between. In DNA form, the CDR3 reads TGTGCCAGCAGTTACGGGGCCTTATTGGATACGCAGTATTTT. The encoded protein is CASSYGALLDTQYF.

The chain uses TRBV10-3 and TRBJ1-2; D is unclear. The germline V gene encodes CDR1 ENHRY and CDR2 SYGVKD. Trimming took off 4 bases at V and 6 bases at J, with 12 bases between the two ends. This CDR3 comprises 13 residues. This chain's CDR3 is CAISVLGEDGYTF. CDR3 DNA: TGTGCCATCAGTGTGCTGGGTGAGGATGGCTACACCTTC.

The chain has TRBV21-1 and TRBJ2-2; the table calls TRBD1, which could not be checked here. TRBV21-1 is termed a pseudogene. This CDR3 spans 18 amino acids. The CDR3 loop reads CASSKGDRGVEGTGELFF. CDR3 nucleotides: TGTGCCAGCAGCAAAGGAGACAGGGGGGTCGAGGGCACCGGGGAGCTGTTTTTT.

The gene calls are TRBV5-6 and TRBJ1-1, with 7 bases matching TRBD1. The CDR3 is 16 residues long. The germline gives CDR1 SGHDT, CDR2 YYEEEE. Unmatched junction bases numbered 7, after V lost 2 bases and J lost 0 bases. CDR3 sequence reads: CASSFPTGWMNTEAFF. CDR3 in DNA: TGTGCCAGCAGCTTCCCGACAGGGTGGATGAACACTGAAGCTTTCTTT.

This chain joins TRBV7-9 and TRBJ2-7; D might be TRBD2 (6 bases). CDR3 length equals 15 residues. V was trimmed by 5 bases and J by 1 base, leaving 15 bases between them. CDR1 and CDR2 from the germline V gene are SEHNR and FQNEAQ (reference sequence). CDR3 nucleotide sequence: TGTGCCAGCAGCCCCCGGGACTGGAAATCCTACGAGCAGTACTTC. As protein: CASSPRDWKSYEQYF.

The chain uses TRBV19 and TRBJ2-3; 15 nucleotides agree with TRBD2. The CDR3 is made up of 18 amino acids. Unmatched junction bases numbered 12, after V lost 4 bases and J lost 7 bases. CDR1 LNHDA and CDR2 SQIVND come from the germline V gene (reference sequence). The CDR3 reads CASSTIGTSGRTVNTQYF. The CDR3 DNA reads TGTGCCAGTAGTACCATCGGGACTAGCGGGAGGACTGTAAATACGCAGTATTTT.

This clone was recorded once. The rearrangement uses TRBV13 and TRBJ2-1, with unresolved D. The ends were cut back, 4 bases at V and 8 bases at J, with 18 bases in the middle. CDR3 length: 15 residues. In germline, CDR1 is PRHDT, CDR2 FYEKMQ (reference sequence). CDR3 sequence (DNA): TGTGCCAGCAGCTCCCGAGTAGAACCCCTCGATGAGCAGTTCTTC. Its translation is CASSSRVEPLDEQFF.